Below, one T cell receptor beta chain is given with its context. Its target is unknown. TCRdb keeps only in-frame clones here, not all; method: immunoSEQ multiplex PCR. The table has fewer than 350,000 clones, 88% seen once. This entry is derived from a study of cytomegalovirus exposure and HLA in healthy donors. Study information: A later analysis reported the 120 or so validation repertoires used the same platform as the 500 to 800 first-cohort repertoires. Study-level results: Despite most TCR sequences being rare, some public TCRs occurred in many donors. Some TCR beta chains (more than 150 of them) were listed as cytomegalovirus-associated.

Germline CDR1 and CDR2: SGHDT and YYEEEE. The ends lost 4 bases at V and 8 bases at J; junction bases unmatched: 3. The CDR3 extends over 11 amino acids. V usage is TRBV5-6 and J usage is TRBJ2-7; 7 bases line up with TRBD2. Sequenced sample: PBMCs. This sequence originates from a woman aged 18-29 years in good health and CMV-seronegative. In nucleotides, the CDR3 is TGTGCCAGCAGCCTGAGCGGGAAGCAGTACTTC. The encoded protein is CASSLSGKQYF.